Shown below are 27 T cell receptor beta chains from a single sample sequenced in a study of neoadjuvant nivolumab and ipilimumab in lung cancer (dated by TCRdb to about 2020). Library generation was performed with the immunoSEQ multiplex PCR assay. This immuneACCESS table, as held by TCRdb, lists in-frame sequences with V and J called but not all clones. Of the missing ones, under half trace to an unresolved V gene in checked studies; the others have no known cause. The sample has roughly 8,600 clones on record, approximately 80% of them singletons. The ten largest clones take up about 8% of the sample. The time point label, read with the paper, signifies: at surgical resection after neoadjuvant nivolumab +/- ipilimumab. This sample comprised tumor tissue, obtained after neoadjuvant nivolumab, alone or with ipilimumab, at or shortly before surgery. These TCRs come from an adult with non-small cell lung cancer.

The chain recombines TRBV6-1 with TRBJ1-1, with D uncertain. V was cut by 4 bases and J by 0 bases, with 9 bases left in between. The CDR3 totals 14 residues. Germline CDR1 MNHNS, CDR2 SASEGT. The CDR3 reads CASSARPLNTEAFF. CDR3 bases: TGTGCCAGCAGTGCCAGACCCTTGAACACTGAAGCTTTCTTT.

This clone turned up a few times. Here the CDR3 reads CASSQEGTGTTYEQYF. The DNA of the CDR3 is TGCGCCAGCAGCCAAGAGGGGACAGGCACAACCTACGAGCAGTACTTC. The chain has TRBV4-1 and TRBJ2-7; 8 nucleotides agree with TRBD1. CDR1 MGHRA and CDR2 YSYEKL come from the germline V gene. The V and J ends lost 0 bases and 2 bases, in that order; junction bases with no gene match: 6. This CDR3 region has 16 residues.

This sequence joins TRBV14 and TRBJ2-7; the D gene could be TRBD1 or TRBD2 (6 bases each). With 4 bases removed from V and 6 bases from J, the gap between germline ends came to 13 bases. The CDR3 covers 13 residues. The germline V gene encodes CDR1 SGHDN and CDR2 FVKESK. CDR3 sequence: CASSRRDTVEQYF. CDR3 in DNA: TGTGCCAGCAGCCGGCGGGACACCGTCGAGCAGTACTTC.

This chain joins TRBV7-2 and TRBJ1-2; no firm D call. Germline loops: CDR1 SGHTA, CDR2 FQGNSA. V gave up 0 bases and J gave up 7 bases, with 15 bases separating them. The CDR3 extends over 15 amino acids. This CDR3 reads CASSLAFSGSRGYTF. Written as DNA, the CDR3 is TGTGCCAGCAGCTTAGCTTTTTCTGGATCTCGTGGCTACACCTTC.

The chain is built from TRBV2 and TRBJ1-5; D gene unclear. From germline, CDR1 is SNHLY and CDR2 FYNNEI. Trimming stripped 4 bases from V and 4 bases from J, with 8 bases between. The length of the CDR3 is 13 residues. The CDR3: CASSARENQPQHF. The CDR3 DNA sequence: TGTGCCAGCAGTGCGAGGGAAAATCAGCCCCAGCATTTT.

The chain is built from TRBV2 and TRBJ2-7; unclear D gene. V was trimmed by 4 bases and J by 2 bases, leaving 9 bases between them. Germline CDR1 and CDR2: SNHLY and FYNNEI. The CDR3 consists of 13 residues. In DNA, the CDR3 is TGTGCCAGCAGTGCTGGTCCGACCTACGAGCAGTACTTC. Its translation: CASSAGPTYEQYF.

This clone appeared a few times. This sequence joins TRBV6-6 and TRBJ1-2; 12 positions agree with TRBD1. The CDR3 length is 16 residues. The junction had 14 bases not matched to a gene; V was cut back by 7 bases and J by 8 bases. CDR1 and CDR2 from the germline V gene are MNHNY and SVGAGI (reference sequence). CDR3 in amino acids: CASTLPPGQGARGYTF. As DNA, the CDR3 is TGTGCCAGCACCCTACCTCCGGGACAGGGGGCGAGGGGCTACACCTTC.

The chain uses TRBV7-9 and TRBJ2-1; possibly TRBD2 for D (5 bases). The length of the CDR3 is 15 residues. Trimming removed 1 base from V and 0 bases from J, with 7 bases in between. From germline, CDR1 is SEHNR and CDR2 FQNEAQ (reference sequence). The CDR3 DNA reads TGTGCCAGCAGCTTAGACAGCGGCTCCTACAATGAGCAGTTCTTC. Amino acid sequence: CASSLDSGSYNEQFF.

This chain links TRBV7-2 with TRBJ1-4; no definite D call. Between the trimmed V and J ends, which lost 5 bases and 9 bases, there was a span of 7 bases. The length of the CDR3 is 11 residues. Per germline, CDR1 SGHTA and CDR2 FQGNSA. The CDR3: CASSDYKKLFF. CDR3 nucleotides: TGTGCCAGCAGCGACTACAAAAAACTGTTTTTT.

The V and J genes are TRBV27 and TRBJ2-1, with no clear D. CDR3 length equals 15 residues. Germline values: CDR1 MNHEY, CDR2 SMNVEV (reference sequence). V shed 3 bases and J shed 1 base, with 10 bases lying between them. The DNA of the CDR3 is TGTGCCAGCAGTTTTGGGCTAGTGTCCTACAATGAGCAGTTCTTC. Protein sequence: CASSFGLVSYNEQFF.

The CDR3 spells CSGVQGDYGYTF. The CDR3 DNA follows: TGCAGCGGAGTTCAGGGGGACTATGGCTACACCTTC. The chain combines TRBV29-1 with TRBJ1-2; 7 bases map to TRBD1. The CDR3 has 12 residues. Germline lookup yields CDR1 SQVTM and CDR2 ANQGSEA. J lost 3 bases, V lost 7 bases, and 5 bases had no gene match.

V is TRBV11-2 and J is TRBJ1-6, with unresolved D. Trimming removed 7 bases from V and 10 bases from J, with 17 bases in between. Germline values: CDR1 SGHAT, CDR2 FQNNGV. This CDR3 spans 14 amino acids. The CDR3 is CASNFLAERSPLHF. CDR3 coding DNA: TGTGCCAGCAATTTTTTGGCAGAGCGCTCACCCCTCCACTTT. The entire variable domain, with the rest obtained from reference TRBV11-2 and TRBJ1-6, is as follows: EAGVAQSPRYKIIEKRQSVAFWCNPISGHATLYWYQQILGQGPKLLIQFQNNGVVDDSQLPKDRFSAERLKGVDSTLKIQPAKLEDSAVYLCASNFLAERSPLHFGNGTRLTVT.

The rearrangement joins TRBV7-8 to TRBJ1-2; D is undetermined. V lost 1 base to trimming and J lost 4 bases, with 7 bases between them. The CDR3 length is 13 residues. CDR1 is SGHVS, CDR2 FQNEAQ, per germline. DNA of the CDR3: TGTGCCAGCAGCTTAGACCAGCTCTATGGCTACACCTTC. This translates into CASSLDQLYGYTF.

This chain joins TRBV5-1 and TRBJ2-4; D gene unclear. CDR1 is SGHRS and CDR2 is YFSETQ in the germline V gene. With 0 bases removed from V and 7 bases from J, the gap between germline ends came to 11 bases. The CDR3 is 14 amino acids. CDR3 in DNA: TGCGCCAGCAGCTTGGAACAAAGCGCGAACATTCAGTACTTC. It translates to CASSLEQSANIQYF.

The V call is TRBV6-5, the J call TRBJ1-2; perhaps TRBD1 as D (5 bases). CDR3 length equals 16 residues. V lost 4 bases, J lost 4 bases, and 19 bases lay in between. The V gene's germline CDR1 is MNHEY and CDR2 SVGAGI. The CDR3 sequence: CASSSVHRGGAYGYTF. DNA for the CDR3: TGTGCCAGCAGTTCCGTTCACCGGGGGGGAGCCTATGGCTACACCTTC.

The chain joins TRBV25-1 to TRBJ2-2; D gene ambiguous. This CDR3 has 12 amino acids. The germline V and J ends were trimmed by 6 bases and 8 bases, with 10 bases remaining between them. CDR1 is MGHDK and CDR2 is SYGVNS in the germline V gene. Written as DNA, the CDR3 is TGTGCCAGCAGAGCTGCGTGGGGGGAGCTGTTTTTT. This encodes CASRAAWGELFF.

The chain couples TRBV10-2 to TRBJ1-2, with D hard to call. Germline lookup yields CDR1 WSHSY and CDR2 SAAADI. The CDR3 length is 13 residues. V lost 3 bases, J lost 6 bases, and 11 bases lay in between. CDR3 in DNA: TGCGCCAGCAGTGATGGGGAGTATAATGGCTACACCTTC. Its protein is CASSDGEYNGYTF.

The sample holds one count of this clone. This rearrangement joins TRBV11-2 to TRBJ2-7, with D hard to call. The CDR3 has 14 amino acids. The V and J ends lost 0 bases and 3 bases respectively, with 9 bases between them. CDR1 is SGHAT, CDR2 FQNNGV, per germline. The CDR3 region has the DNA TGTGCCAGCAGCTTAGAAGTTGGTTTCTACGAGCAGTACTTC. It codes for CASSLEVGFYEQYF.

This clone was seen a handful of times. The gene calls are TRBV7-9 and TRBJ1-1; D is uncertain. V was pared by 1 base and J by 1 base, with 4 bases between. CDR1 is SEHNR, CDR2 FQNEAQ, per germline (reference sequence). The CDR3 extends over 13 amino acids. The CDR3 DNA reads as TGTGCCAGCAGCTTAGAACAGAACACTGAAGCTTTCTTT. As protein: CASSLEQNTEAFF.

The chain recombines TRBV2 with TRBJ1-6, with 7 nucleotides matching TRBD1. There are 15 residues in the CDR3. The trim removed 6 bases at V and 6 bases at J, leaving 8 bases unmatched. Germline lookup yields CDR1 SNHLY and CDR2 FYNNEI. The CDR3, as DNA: TGTGCCAGCAGACAGGGGACAGTTGGTAATTCACCCCTCCACTTT. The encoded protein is CASRQGTVGNSPLHF.

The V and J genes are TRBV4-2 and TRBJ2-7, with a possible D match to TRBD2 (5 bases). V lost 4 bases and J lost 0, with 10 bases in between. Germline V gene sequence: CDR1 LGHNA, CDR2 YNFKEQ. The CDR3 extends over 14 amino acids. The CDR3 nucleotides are TGTGCCAGCAGCCCCACCGCGGGCTCCTACGAGCAGTACTTC. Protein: CASSPTAGSYEQYF.

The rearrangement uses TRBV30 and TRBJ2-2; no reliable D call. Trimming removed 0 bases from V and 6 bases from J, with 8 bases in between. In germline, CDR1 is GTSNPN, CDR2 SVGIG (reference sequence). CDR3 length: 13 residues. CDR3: CAWSVTMPGELFF. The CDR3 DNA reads TGTGCCTGGAGTGTAACTATGCCCGGGGAGCTGTTTTTT.

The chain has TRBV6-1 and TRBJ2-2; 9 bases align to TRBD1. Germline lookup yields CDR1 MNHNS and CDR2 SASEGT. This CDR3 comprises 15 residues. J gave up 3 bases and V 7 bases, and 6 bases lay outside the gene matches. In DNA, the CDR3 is TGTGCCAGCAAGACAGGGGGGGTGTACACCGGGGAGCTGTTTTTT. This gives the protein CASKTGGVYTGELFF.

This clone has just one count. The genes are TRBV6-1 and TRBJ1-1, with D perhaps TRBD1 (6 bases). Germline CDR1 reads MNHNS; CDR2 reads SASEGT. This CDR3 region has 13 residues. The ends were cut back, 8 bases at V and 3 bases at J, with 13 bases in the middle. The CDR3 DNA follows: TGTGCCAGCTGCCGCTACAGGGACACTGAAGCTTTCTTT. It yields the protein CASCRYRDTEAFF.

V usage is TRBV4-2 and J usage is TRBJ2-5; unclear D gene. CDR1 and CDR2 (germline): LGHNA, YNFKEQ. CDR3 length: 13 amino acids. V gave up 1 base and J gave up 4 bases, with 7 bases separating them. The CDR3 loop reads CASSQGPRETQYF. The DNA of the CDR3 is TGTGCCAGCAGCCAAGGGCCCCGAGAGACCCAGTACTTC.

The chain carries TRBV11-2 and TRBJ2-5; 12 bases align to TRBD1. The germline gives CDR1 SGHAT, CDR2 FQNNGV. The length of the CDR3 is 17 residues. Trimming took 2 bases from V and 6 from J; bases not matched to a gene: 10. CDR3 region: CASSLTAGTGGGKTQYF. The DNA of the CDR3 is TGTGCCAGCAGCTTAACCGCCGGGACAGGGGGCGGGAAGACCCAGTACTTC.

The CDR3 nucleotides read TGCGCCAGCAGTAATGTTAAAGGGGGTTACACCGGGGAGCTGTTTTTT. This gives the protein CASSNVKGGYTGELFF. This chain connects TRBV10-2 to TRBJ2-2; weak D call: TRBD1 (6 bases). Germline CDR1 WSHSY, CDR2 SAAADI. V was pared by 5 bases and J by 3 bases, with 16 bases between. The CDR3 spans 16 residues.